This TCR beta chain was retrieved from a study of identical twins. Comment on this clonotype: The antigen remains undetermined.

Study-level findings and limits: Where out-of-frame alpha sequences were twin-shared, they showed excess low generation probability. Its conclusions, products of cross-sectional statistical analysis, did not come from following the same donors.

The CDR3 loop spans 15 amino acids. CDR1 and CDR2 (germline): SGHVS, FQNEAQ. V lost 2 bases and J 0 bases, leaving 10 bases between the germline ends. Template switching (which added a universal primer site) was used, and cDNA carried unique molecular identifiers. TCRdb re-derived calls from the 5' RACE reads in MiXCR, one entry per CDR3 protein. The sample holds some 690,000 distinct CDR3 sequences; over 20% are singletons and the top ten take about 4.3%. The sample was also linked to a second study, of T cells expressing NK-cell markers. That work adds: The leading position in the CD3+CD56-NKG2C+ fraction of a handful of donors also went to these clonotypes.

The V and J genes are TRBV7-8 and TRBJ1-1; D ambiguous. The receptor's source is a woman between 18 and 29 years old in good health. The sample was PBMCs. The CDR3 is CASSLYVSVNTEAFF. The CDR3 nucleotides are TGTGCCAGCAGCTTATACGTGTCGGTGAACACTGAAGCTTTCTTT. The complete variable domain, with remaining parts taken from reference TRBV7-8 and TRBJ1-1, reads GAGVSQSPRYKVAKRGQDVALRCDPISGHVSLFWYQQALGQGPEFLTYFQNEAQLDKSGLPSDRFFAERPEGSVSTLKIQRTQQEDSAVYLCASSLYVSVNTEAFFGQGTRLTVV.